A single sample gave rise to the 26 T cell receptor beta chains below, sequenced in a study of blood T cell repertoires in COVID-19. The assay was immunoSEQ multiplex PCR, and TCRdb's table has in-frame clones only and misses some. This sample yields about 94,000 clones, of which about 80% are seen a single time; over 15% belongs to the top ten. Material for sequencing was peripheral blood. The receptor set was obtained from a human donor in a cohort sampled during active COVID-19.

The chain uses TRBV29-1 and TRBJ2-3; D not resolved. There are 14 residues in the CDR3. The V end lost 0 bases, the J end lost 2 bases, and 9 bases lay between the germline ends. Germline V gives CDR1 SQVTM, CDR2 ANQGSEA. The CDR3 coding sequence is TGCAGCGTTGAAGATGGGCAGCACACAGATACGCAGTATTTT. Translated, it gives CSVEDGQHTDTQYF.

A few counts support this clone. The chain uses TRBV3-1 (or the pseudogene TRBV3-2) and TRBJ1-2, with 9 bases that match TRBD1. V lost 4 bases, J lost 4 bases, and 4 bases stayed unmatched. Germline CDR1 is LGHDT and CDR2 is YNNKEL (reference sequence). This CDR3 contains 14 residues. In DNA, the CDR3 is TGTGCCAGCAGCCCTGGACAGGGGATCTATGGCTACACCTTC. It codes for CASSPGQGIYGYTF.

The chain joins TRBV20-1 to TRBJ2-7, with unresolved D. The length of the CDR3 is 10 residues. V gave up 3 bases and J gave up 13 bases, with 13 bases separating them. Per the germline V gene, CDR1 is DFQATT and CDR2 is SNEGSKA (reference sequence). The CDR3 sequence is CSASNDEFYF. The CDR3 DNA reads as TGCAGTGCTAGCAACGATGAGTTTTACTTC.

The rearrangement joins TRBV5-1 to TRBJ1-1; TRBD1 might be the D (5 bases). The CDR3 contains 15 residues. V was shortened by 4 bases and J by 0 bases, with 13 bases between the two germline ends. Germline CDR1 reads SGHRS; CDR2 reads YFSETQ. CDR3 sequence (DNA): TGCGCCAGCAGCCCTGGCGCGACAGTGAACACTGAAGCTTTCTTT. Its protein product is CASSPGATVNTEAFF.

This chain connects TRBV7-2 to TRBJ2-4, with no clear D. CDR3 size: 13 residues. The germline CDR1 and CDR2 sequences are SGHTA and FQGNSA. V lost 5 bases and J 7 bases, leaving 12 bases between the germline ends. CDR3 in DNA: TGTGCCAGCAGCCCCGAGACCGGGAACATTCAGTACTTC. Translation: CASSPETGNIQYF. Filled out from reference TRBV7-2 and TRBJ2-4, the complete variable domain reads GAGVSQSPSNKVTEKGKDVELRCDPISGHTALYWYRQSLGQGLEFLIYFQGNSAPDKSGLPSDRFSAERTGGSVSTLTIQRTQQEDSAVYLCASSPETGNIQYFGAGTRLSVL.

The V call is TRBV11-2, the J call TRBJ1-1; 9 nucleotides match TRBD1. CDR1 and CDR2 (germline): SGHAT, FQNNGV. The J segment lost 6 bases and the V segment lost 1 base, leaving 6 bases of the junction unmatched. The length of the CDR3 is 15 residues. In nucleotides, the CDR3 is TGTGCCAGCAGCTTAGGGGACAGGGTAAGGGCTGAAGCTTTCTTT. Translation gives CASSLGDRVRAEAFF.

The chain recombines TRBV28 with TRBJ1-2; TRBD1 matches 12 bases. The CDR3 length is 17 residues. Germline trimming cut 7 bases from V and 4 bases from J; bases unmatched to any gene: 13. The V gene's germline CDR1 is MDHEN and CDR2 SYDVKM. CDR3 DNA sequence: TGTGCCAGCAATTCCGCCGGGACAGGGGGCATTGGCTATGGCTACACCTTC. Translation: CASNSAGTGGIGYGYTF.

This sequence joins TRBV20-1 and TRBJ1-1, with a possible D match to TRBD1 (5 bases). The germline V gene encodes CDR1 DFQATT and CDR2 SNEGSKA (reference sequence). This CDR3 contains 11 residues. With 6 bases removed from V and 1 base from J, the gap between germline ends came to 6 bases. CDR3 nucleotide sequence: TGCAGTGCCACAGGGAACACTGAAGCTTTCTTT. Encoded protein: CSATGNTEAFF.

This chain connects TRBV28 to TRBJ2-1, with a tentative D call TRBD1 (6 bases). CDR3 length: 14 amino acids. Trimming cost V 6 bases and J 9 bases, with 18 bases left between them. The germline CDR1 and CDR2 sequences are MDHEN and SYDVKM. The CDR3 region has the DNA TGTGCCAGCAGATCTCCGACAGGTTCTAGTGAGCAGTTCTTC. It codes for CASRSPTGSSEQFF.

This CDR3 is CASSVGLAGRNEQFF. In DNA, the CDR3 is TGCGCCAGCAGCGTTGGACTAGCGGGGCGAAATGAGCAGTTCTTC. The chain has TRBV5-1 and TRBJ2-1; 12 bases map to TRBD2. The junction had 6 bases not matched to a gene; V was cut back by 4 bases and J by 7 bases. This CDR3 has 15 residues. In germline, CDR1 is SGHRS, CDR2 YFSETQ.

For the CDR3, the DNA is TGTGCCAGCTCACTTAGCGGGAGTCCTCTACGCAAGCAGTACTTC. Translation gives CASSLSGSPLRKQYF. V is TRBV18 and J is TRBJ2-7, with TRBD2 identical over 9 bases. The V segment lost 4 bases and the J segment 8 bases; nucleotides outside the gene matches: 12. The V gene's germline CDR1 is KGHSH and CDR2 LQKENI. The CDR3 is 15 amino acids.

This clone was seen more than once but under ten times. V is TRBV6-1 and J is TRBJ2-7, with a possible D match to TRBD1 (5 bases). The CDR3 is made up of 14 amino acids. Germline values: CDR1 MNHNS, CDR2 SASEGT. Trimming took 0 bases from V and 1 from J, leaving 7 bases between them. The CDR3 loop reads CASSEAQGSYEQYF. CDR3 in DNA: TGTGCCAGCAGTGAAGCCCAGGGTTCCTACGAGCAGTACTTC.

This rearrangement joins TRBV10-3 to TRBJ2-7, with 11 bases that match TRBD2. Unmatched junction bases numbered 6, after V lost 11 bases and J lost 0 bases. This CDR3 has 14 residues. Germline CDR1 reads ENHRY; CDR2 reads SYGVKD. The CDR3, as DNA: TGTGCCTCGCGACTAGCGGGGCTCTCCTACGAGCAGTACTTC. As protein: CASRLAGLSYEQYF.

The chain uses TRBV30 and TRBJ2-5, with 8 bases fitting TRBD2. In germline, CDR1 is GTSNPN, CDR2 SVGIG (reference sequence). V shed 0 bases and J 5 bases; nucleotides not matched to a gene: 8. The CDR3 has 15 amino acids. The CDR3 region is CAWSVGAGGMETQYF. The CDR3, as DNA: TGTGCCTGGAGTGTAGGGGCGGGAGGAATGGAGACCCAGTACTTC.

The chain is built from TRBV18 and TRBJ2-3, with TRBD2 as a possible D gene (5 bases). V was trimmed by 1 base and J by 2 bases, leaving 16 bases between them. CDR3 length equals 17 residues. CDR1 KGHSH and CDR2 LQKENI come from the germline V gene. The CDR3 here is CASSPLYSEWNTDTQYF. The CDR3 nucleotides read TGTGCCAGCTCACCACTTTATAGCGAGTGGAACACAGATACGCAGTATTTT.

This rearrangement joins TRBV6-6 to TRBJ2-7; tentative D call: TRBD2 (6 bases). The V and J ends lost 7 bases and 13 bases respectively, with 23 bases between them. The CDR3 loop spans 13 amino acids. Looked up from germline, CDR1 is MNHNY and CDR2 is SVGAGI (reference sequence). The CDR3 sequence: CASNPEGRESVYF. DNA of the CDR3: TGTGCCAGCAACCCGGAGGGGCGGGAAAGTGTATACTTC.

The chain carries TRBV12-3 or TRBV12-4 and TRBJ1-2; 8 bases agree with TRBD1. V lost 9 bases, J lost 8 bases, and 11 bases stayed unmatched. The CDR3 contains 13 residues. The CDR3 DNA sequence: TGTGCCAGTAGAAAGGGACAGGCGCAAGGCTACACCTTC. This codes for CASRKGQAQGYTF.

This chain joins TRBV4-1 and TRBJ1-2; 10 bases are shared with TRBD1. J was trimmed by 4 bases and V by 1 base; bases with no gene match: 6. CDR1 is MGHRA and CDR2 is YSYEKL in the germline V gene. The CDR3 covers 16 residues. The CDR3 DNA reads TGCGCCAGCAGCCAAGGGGCGGACAGGGGGGGCTATGGCTACACCTTC. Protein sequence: CASSQGADRGGYGYTF.

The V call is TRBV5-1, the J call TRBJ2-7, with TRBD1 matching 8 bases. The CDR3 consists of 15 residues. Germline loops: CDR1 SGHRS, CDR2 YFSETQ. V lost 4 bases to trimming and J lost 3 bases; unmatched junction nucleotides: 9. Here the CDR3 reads CASSPRQGTLYEQYF. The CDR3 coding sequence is TGCGCCAGCAGCCCACGACAGGGGACCCTCTACGAGCAGTACTTC. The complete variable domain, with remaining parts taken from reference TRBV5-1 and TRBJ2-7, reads KAGVTQTPRYLIKTRGQQVTLSCSPISGHRSVSWYQQTPGQGLQFLFEYFSETQRNKGNFPGRFSGRQFSNSRSEMNVSTLELGDSALYLCASSPRQGTLYEQYFGPGTRLTVT.

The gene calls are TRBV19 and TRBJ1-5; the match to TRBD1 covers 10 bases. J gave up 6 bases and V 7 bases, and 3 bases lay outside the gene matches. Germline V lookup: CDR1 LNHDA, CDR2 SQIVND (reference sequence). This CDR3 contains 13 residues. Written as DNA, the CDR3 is TGTGCCAGTAAGCGGGACAGGGGTCAGCCCCAGCATTTT. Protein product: CASKRDRGQPQHF. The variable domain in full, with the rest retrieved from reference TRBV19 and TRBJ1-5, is DGGITQSPKYLFRKEGQNVTLSCEQNLNHDAMYWYRQDPGQGLRLIYYSQIVNDFQKGDIAEGYSVSREKKESFPLTVTSAQKNPTAFYLCASKRDRGQPQHFGDGTRLSIL.

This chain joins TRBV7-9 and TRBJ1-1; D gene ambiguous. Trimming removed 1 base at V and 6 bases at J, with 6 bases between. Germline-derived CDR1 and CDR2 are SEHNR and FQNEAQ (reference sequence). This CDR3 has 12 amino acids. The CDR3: CASSLGVAEAFF. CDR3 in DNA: TGTGCCAGCAGCTTAGGCGTGGCTGAAGCTTTCTTT.

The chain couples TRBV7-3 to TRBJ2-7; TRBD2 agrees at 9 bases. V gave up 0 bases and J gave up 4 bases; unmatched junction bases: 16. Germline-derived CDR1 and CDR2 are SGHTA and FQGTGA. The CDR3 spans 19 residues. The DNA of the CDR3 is TGTGCCAGCAGCTTAACATCGGCGTCGGGAGCGGGAGGTCAGTACGAGCAGTACTTC. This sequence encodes CASSLTSASGAGGQYEQYF.

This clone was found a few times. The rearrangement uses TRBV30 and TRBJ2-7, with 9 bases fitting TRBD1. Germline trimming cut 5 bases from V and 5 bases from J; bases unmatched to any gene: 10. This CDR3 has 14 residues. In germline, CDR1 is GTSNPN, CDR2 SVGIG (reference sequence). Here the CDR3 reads CAWGRDRAAHEQYF. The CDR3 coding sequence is TGTGCCTGGGGGAGGGACAGGGCGGCCCACGAGCAGTACTTC.

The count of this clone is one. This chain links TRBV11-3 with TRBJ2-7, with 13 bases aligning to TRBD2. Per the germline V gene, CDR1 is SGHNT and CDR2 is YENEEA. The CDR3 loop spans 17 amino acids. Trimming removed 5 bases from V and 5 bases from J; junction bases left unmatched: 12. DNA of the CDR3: TGTGCCAGCAGCGACGGGACTAGCGGGGCCATGGGAAACGAGCAGTACTTC. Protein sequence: CASSDGTSGAMGNEQYF.

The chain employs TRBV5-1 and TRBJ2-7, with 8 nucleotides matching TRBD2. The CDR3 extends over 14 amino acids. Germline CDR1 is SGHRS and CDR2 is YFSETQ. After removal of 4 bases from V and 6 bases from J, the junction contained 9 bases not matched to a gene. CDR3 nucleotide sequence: TGCGCCAGCAGCCCGGGGGGGTCCGGGTTCGAGCAGTACTTC. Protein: CASSPGGSGFEQYF.

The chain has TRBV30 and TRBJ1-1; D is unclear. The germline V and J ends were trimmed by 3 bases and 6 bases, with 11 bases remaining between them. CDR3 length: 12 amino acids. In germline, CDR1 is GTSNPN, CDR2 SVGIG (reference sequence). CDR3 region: CAWSDRFAEAFF. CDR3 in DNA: TGTGCCTGGAGCGATCGGTTCGCTGAAGCTTTCTTT.